This T cell receptor (beta chain) came from a study of cytomegalovirus exposure and HLA in healthy donors. Study-level information: A previous analysis identified 100 million or so unique TCR beta sequences derived from around 180 million T cells. Findings of the study overall: A later analysis revealed that TCR association rates differed between HLA loci, peaking at DRB1 and bottoming out at HLA-C. Accurate prediction of most subjects' HLA-A and HLA-B alleles from TCR beta sequences was reported.

This clone was counted between two and nine times. Its antigen is currently unknown. An end of the junction does not agree with germline; a read error may underlie this. Vbeta (60) and Jbeta (13) primers were used in the PCR. In the authors' methods: A later analysis counted 65 million to 80 million unique TCR beta chains, about 10 million shared. Here immunoSEQ multiplex PCR was the method, and the copy in TCRdb shows in-frame clones only, minus some. V and J calls and clone size are as listed in that table; D and trimming were resolved from the DNA. Of 85,000 to 130,000 clones listed, 79% are singletons. The germline V gene encodes CDR1 SEHNR and CDR2 FQNEAQ (reference sequence). The CDR3 totals 19 residues.

The sequenced sample was PBMCs. The origin of this receptor is a female donor in good health and CMV-seropositive. V and J are TRBV7-9 and TRBJ1-4; 7 positions match TRBD1. The CDR3 DNA sequence: TGTTCCAGCAGCCGAAGACAGGGTTCAGGCTATGCAACTAATGAAAAACTGTTTTTT. It encodes CSSSRRQGSGYATNEKLFF.